Each of the 5 T cell receptor beta chains below was sequenced from the same sample in a study of blood T cell repertoires in COVID-19. Assay used: immunoSEQ multiplex PCR; TCRdb lists only in-frame clones, some missing. The table lists 200,000 to 250,000 clones, about 90% of them singletons. Sequenced: PBMCs or T cells enriched from blood (not recorded which). These TCRs come from a young man who had been exposed to COVID-19.

The rearrangement uses TRBV7-9 and TRBJ1-4, with 9 positions matching TRBD1. Germline CDR1 reads SEHNR; CDR2 reads FQNEAQ (reference sequence). The CDR3 totals 14 residues. V trimming: 5 bases; J trimming: 7 bases; junction bases outside the gene matches: 5. The CDR3 DNA sequence: TGTGCCAGCAGCCTGGGACAGGGTCGTGAAAAACTGTTTTTT. It yields the protein CASSLGQGREKLFF. Drawing the rest from reference TRBV7-9 and TRBJ1-4, the complete variable domain is DTGVSQNPRHKITKRGQNVTFRCDPISEHNRLYWYRQTLGQGPEFLTYFQNEAQLEKSRLLSDRFSAERPKGSFSTLEIQRTEQGDSAMYLCASSLGQGREKLFFGSGTQLSVL.

The chain links TRBV3-1 (or the pseudogene TRBV3-2) to TRBJ2-1; 10 bases fit TRBD2. This CDR3 has 20 residues. The J segment lost 0 bases and the V segment lost 0 bases, leaving 11 bases of the junction unmatched. Germline CDR1 and CDR2: LGHDT and YNNKEL (reference sequence). The CDR3 region has the DNA TGTGCCAGCAGCCAAGATAGGAGCGGGGGGGCCCCCACCTCCTACAATGAGCAGTTCTTC. It translates to CASSQDRSGGAPTSYNEQFF.

The V and J genes are TRBV11-3 and TRBJ2-3; possible D gene TRBD2, 7 bases. Germline V gene data show CDR1 as SGHNT and CDR2 as YENEEA. V lost 5 bases and J 1 base, leaving 19 bases between the germline ends. The CDR3 covers 17 residues. The CDR3 coding sequence is TGTGCCAGCAGCCGAACGGGGGGCCCCGGTGGCACAGATACGCAGTATTTT. Translated, it gives CASSRTGGPGGTDTQYF.

The rearrangement links TRBV6-5 to TRBJ1-2, with D hard to call. This CDR3 has 16 residues. The germline V gene encodes CDR1 MNHEY and CDR2 SVGAGI. V was clipped by 0 bases and J by 2 bases, with 13 bases between them. The CDR3 DNA reads TGTGCCAGCAGTTACTCGATGGGGAGCACCAACTATGGCTACACCTTC. Amino acids: CASSYSMGSTNYGYTF.

The chain combines TRBV4-3 with TRBJ2-2, with D unresolved. This CDR3 comprises 16 residues. The V gene lost 0 bases and the J gene lost 4 bases, with 12 bases spanning the gap. From germline, CDR1 is LGHNA and CDR2 YSLEER. The CDR3 nucleotides read TGCGCCAGCAGCCAAGACGACTCAAGGATCACCGGGGAGCTGTTTTTT. This codes for CASSQDDSRITGELFF.